The rows below give T cell receptor beta chains drawn from one sample of a study of human T cells and chemical hapten exposure. From the RACE reads, TCRdb called clonotypes with MiXCR, one entry per CDR3 protein. The data hold roughly 260,000 distinct CDR3 sequences, with about 8.6% observed a single time. The input for sequencing was whole blood, taken in connection with sensitization to the hapten diphenylcyclopropenone (DPC). The receptors stem from a woman aged 40 to 50 with alopecia areata. Some clones in this sample may be carry-over from other donors' samples. CDR3s include the opening cysteine and the closing phenylalanine or tryptophan. Fields, in order: CDR3 protein, J gene, CDR3 length, V gene.

CASSRTDGGAFF TRBJ1-1 12 TRBV7-9
CASSNLGTYYGYTF TRBJ1-2 14 TRBV9
CASSQDPEGLAKNIQYF TRBJ2-4 17 TRBV4-3
CASSHGQVTEQYF TRBJ2-7 13 TRBV6-5
CASSSPRDSGNTIYF TRBJ1-3 15 TRBV27
CASSFGTSNTGELFF TRBJ2-2 15 TRBV28
CASKLGDTQYF TRBJ2-3 11 TRBV12-3/TRBV12-4
CASSYGTPENSNQPQHF TRBJ1-5 17 TRBV7-3
CASSLGAAGVTEAFF TRBJ1-1 15 TRBV28
CASSEGVWANYGYTF TRBJ1-2 15 TRBV6-5